The 22 T cell receptor beta chains below all came from one sample that was sequenced in a study of blood T cell repertoires in COVID-19 (TCRdb year 2020). Receptors were amplified or captured by the immunoSEQ multiplex PCR assay. As stored in TCRdb, this immuneACCESS dataset retains in-frame rearrangements with V and J assigned. A fraction of the clones does not appear; measured against another copy, unresolved V genes explain less than half of the discrepancy, and the remainder lacks a known reason. The table for this sample lists about 95,000 clones; over 75% of them were counted only once. Of the sample, roughly 15% falls within the top ten clones. Source material: peripheral blood. These receptors all come from a human donor in a cohort sampled during active COVID-19.

The V gene is TRBV7-9, the J gene TRBJ2-3; 7 positions match TRBD1. The germline gives CDR1 SEHNR, CDR2 FQNEAQ (reference sequence). The V and J ends lost 2 bases and 8 bases, in that order; junction bases with no gene match: 13. CDR3 length equals 16 residues. The CDR3 bases are TGTGCCAGCAGCTTATCTGGGACAGTCTCCGCGGGTACGCAGTATTTT. Its protein is CASSLSGTVSAGTQYF.

The chain employs TRBV6-5 and TRBJ1-3; 7 bases map to TRBD1. Germline CDR1 and CDR2: MNHEY and SVGAGI. The CDR3 is 14 residues long. V was pared by 6 bases and J by 4 bases, with 6 bases of the junction left unmatched. CDR3 bases: TGTGCCAGCAGCCTCGGGACAGAGGGAAACACCATATATTTT. This codes for CASSLGTEGNTIYF.

This rearrangement joins TRBV5-1 to TRBJ2-7, with TRBD2 identical over 8 bases. V was clipped by 1 base and J by 5 bases; unmatched bases: 5. This CDR3 has 14 residues. Germline assignment: CDR1 SGHRS and CDR2 YFSETQ. The CDR3 sequence: CASSLMAGGHEQYF. CDR3 in DNA: TGCGCCAGCAGCTTGATGGCGGGGGGCCACGAGCAGTACTTC. Looking up the rest from reference TRBV5-1 and TRBJ2-7 gives the full variable domain: KAGVTQTPRYLIKTRGQQVTLSCSPISGHRSVSWYQQTPGQGLQFLFEYFSETQRNKGNFPGRFSGRQFSNSRSEMNVSTLELGDSALYLCASSLMAGGHEQYFGPGTRLTVT.

This clone was found once. The chain carries TRBV4-1 and TRBJ1-4, with TRBD1 matching 9 bases. V shed 7 bases, J shed 7 bases, and the junction held 13 bases outside the gene matches. This CDR3 spans 16 amino acids. The germline V gene has CDR1 MGHRA and CDR2 YSYEKL. The CDR3 reads CASTSPGQGIGEKLFF. Written as DNA, the CDR3 is TGCGCCAGCACCAGCCCAGGACAGGGGATTGGTGAAAAACTGTTTTTT.

The chain uses TRBV30 and TRBJ2-3, with TRBD2 matching 7 bases. V was pared by 0 bases and J by 5 bases, with 2 bases of the junction left unmatched. The germline gives CDR1 GTSNPN, CDR2 SVGIG (reference sequence). The CDR3 extends over 13 amino acids. CDR3 nucleotide sequence: TGTGCCTGGAGTGTGTCTAGCGGAGATACGCAGTATTTT. This translates into CAWSVSSGDTQYF.

J is TRBJ1-3 and V is TRBV3-1 (or the pseudogene TRBV3-2); a possible D gene is TRBD1 (6 bases). Germline assignment: CDR1 LGHDT and CDR2 YNNKEL (reference sequence). V was trimmed by 1 base and J by 0 bases, leaving 7 bases between them. This CDR3 has 15 amino acids. The CDR3 loop reads CASSQATGSGNTIYF. The CDR3 nucleotides read TGTGCCAGCAGCCAAGCGACAGGCTCTGGAAACACCATATATTTT.

The chain combines TRBV5-1 with TRBJ1-1, with D possibly being TRBD1 (6 bases). V was shortened by 2 bases and J by 7 bases, with 9 bases between the two germline ends. The CDR3 consists of 12 residues. CDR1 and CDR2 from the germline V gene are SGHRS and YFSETQ. The CDR3 region has the DNA TGCGCCAGCAGCTTCCAGGGGTTTGAAGCTTTCTTT. Translated, it gives CASSFQGFEAFF.

V and J are TRBV10-3 and TRBJ2-7; 10 bases map to TRBD2. The CDR3 totals 13 residues. Looked up from germline, CDR1 is ENHRY and CDR2 is SYGVKD. With V trimmed by 4 bases and J by 3 bases, 0 bases remained unmatched. DNA for the CDR3: TGTGCCATCAGTGGGACTAGCGGCTACGAGCAGTACTTC. This translates into CAISGTSGYEQYF.

The rearrangement links TRBV7-8 to TRBJ2-1; 9 nucleotides line up with TRBD2. CDR1 is SGHVS, CDR2 FQNEAQ, per germline. There are 18 residues in the CDR3. With 5 bases clipped from V and 2 bases from J, the junction kept 13 bases outside the gene matches. DNA of the CDR3: TGTGCCAGCAGCCCGCTGGGGGGTGCGGGGGGGCCCTACAATGAGCAGTTCTTC. Protein product: CASSPLGGAGGPYNEQFF.

This chain uses TRBV13 with TRBJ2-7; 10 bases are shared with TRBD2. The CDR3 covers 15 residues. After removal of 4 bases from V and 4 bases from J, the junction contained 7 bases not matched to a gene. Germline V gives CDR1 PRHDT, CDR2 FYEKMQ (reference sequence). The CDR3 here is CASSSPGLARYEQYF. The CDR3 DNA reads as TGTGCCAGCAGCTCTCCGGGACTAGCGAGATACGAGCAGTACTTC.

V and J are TRBV4-3 and TRBJ1-6; D is unclear. Between the trimmed V and J ends, which lost 0 bases and 1 base, there was a span of 10 bases. CDR1 is LGHNA and CDR2 is YSLEER in the germline V gene. The CDR3 totals 17 residues. CDR3 protein: CASSQDSRQSYNSPLHF. CDR3 DNA: TGCGCCAGCAGCCAAGATTCCAGGCAATCCTATAATTCACCCCTCCACTTT.

The V gene is TRBV27, the J gene TRBJ2-7, with D possibly matching TRBD1 (5 bases). Trimming left V 0 bases short and J 0 bases short, with 9 bases between. Germline V gives CDR1 MNHEY, CDR2 SMNVEV (reference sequence). There are 15 residues in the CDR3. Here the CDR3 reads CASSLSRQSSYEQYF. CDR3 bases: TGTGCCAGCAGTTTATCCAGACAGAGCTCCTACGAGCAGTACTTC.

This clone was seen once. This chain links TRBV2 with TRBJ2-1, with 7 bases lining up with TRBD2. The V and J ends lost 7 bases and 7 bases, in that order; junction bases with no gene match: 4. CDR1 SNHLY and CDR2 FYNNEI come from the germline V gene. The CDR3 consists of 12 residues. For the CDR3, the DNA is TGTGCCAGCACTAGCGGATCAAATGAGCAGTTCTTC. Its translation: CASTSGSNEQFF.

The chain has TRBV4-3 and TRBJ1-3; D call uncertain. V was clipped by 5 bases and J by 0 bases, with 11 bases between them. The CDR3 contains 15 residues. The germline gives CDR1 LGHNA, CDR2 YSLEER. The chain's CDR3 is CASSESMSSGNTIYF. The CDR3 DNA sequence: TGCGCCAGCAGCGAATCAATGAGCTCTGGAAACACCATATATTTT.

About this clone: Other DNA sequences in this sample translate to the same CDR3. The gene calls are TRBV18 and TRBJ1-5, with 8 bases fitting TRBD1. CDR3 size: 14 residues. The J segment lost 4 bases and the V segment lost 3 bases, leaving 2 bases of the junction unmatched. The germline V gene has CDR1 KGHSH and CDR2 LQKENI. CDR3 coding DNA: TGTGCCAGCTCACCTGACAGGGGAAATCAGCCCCAGCATTTT. This gives the protein CASSPDRGNQPQHF.

CDR3 residues: CASSPFQTGRNEQYF. The CDR3 DNA reads as TGTGCCAGCAGCCCATTCCAGACAGGAAGAAACGAGCAGTACTTC. The rearrangement links TRBV3-1 (or the pseudogene TRBV3-2) to TRBJ2-7; the D gene is possibly TRBD1 (6 bases). V lost 4 bases to trimming and J lost 5 bases, with 18 bases between them. The CDR3 spans 15 residues. From germline, CDR1 is LGHDT and CDR2 YNNKEL (reference sequence).

The rearrangement uses TRBV7-3 and TRBJ2-1, with 9 positions matching TRBD2. Looked up from germline, CDR1 is SGHTA and CDR2 is FQGTGA. The CDR3 length is 15 residues. V dropped 2 bases and J dropped 6; count of bases not matched to a gene: 5. CDR3 nucleotides: TGTGCCAGCAGCTTAGTTAGCGGGGGTGCCAATGAGCAGTTCTTC. The encoded protein is CASSLVSGGANEQFF.

Note on this clone: The sample contains more than one DNA sequence encoding this CDR3. This rearrangement joins TRBV6-5 to TRBJ1-6; 8 bases are shared with TRBD1. Trimming took 2 bases from V and 6 from J; bases not matched to a gene: 0. Germline V gene lookup returns CDR1 MNHEY and CDR2 SVGAGI. The CDR3 is 14 residues long. The CDR3 reads CASSYDRGNSPLHF. DNA for the CDR3: TGTGCCAGCAGTTACGACAGGGGTAATTCACCCCTCCACTTT.

Only a few counts were recorded for this clone. The chain employs TRBV5-5 and TRBJ1-1, with D perhaps TRBD1 (5 bases). V dropped 1 base and J dropped 4 bases, with 8 bases sitting between them. This CDR3 has 13 residues. CDR1 is SGHKS, CDR2 YYEKEE, per germline (reference sequence). CDR3 DNA: TGTGCCAGCAGCTTGCAGGGTTCCACTGAAGCTTTCTTT. Translation: CASSLQGSTEAFF. The full variable domain, in which reference TRBV5-5 and TRBJ1-1 provide the parts outside the CDR3, is DAGVTQSPTHLIKTRGQQVTLRCSPISGHKSVSWYQQVLGQGPQFIFQYYEKEERGRGNFPDRFSARQFPNYSSELNVNALLLGDSALYLCASSLQGSTEAFFGQGTRLTVV.

This rearrangement joins TRBV6-5 to TRBJ2-2; 7 nucleotides align to TRBD1. The CDR3 spans 13 residues. V was pared by 2 bases and J by 7 bases, with 1 base of the junction left unmatched. Per the germline V gene, CDR1 is MNHEY and CDR2 is SVGAGI. CDR3 protein: CASSYRDSGELFF. In DNA form, the CDR3 reads TGTGCCAGCAGTTACAGGGACAGCGGGGAGCTGTTTTTT.

The V gene is TRBV7-6, the J gene TRBJ1-5, with D uncertain. From germline, CDR1 is SGHVS and CDR2 FNYEAQ. The CDR3 is made up of 16 amino acids. Trimming cost V 1 base and J 6 bases, with 16 bases left between them. The CDR3 is CASSLGGKGVGQPQHF. As DNA, the CDR3 is TGTGCCAGCAGCTTAGGAGGAAAGGGAGTTGGTCAGCCCCAGCATTTT.

The chain is built from TRBV4-3 and TRBJ1-1; D gene uncertain. Germline assignment: CDR1 LGHNA and CDR2 YSLEER. Between the trimmed V and J ends, which lost 8 bases and 4 bases, there was a span of 14 bases. The CDR3 is 13 amino acids. Written as DNA, the CDR3 is TGCGCCAGCGGTCTCGAAGCCTCCACTGAAGCTTTCTTT. It is translated as CASGLEASTEAFF.